This T cell receptor (beta chain) was recorded in a study of graft-versus-host responses after intestinal transplantation. Study summary: Each patient got anti-thymocyte globulin induction, then tacrolimus and steroids for two to four years. The study's findings and limits: The presence of high graft-versus-host to host-versus-graft clonal ratios in allografts characterized patients with graft-donor T cell macrochimerism. Present in recipient marrow, GvH clones included some that appeared first in ileum or blood. Levels of circulating GvH clones at their peak were associated with early post-transplant HvG declines.

V was cut by 3 bases and J by 7 bases, with 10 bases left in between. CDR3 length: 14 amino acids. Germline lookup yields CDR1 KGHSH and CDR2 LQKENI. Libraries were prepared by immunoSEQ multiplex PCR; TCRdb keeps only in-frame clonotypes and omits some of them. The sample yields tens of thousands of clones, approximately 94% seen once. As for this clone: As yet, its antigen is unknown.

V gene TRBV18 combines with J gene TRBJ1-6, with unresolved D. This receptor was taken from a human donor who was the organ donor for an intestinal transplant. Sequenced here: unstimulated CD4+ T cells sorted from spleen or lymph node cells, sampled before transplant. CDR3 nucleotides: TGTGCCAGCTCACCTGACATATACAATTCACCCCTCCACTTT. Translation gives CASSPDIYNSPLHF.